This T cell receptor (beta chain) is drawn from a study of PD-1 blockade in classical Hodgkin lymphoma. Whole-study results and caveats: Complete responders started with a diversity level that resembled newly diagnosed patients at baseline. Diminished baseline TCR diversity has been reported in newly diagnosed patients relative to healthy donors.

Time point denoted: cycle 4 day 1 (C4D1), after less than seven weeks of nivolumab. All the patients suffered relapse after autologous stem cell transplantation, and brentuximab vedotin exposure differed. Best responses were complete response, partial response or progressive disease. Concerning this clone: Its matching antigen is unknown.

Assay used: immunoSEQ multiplex PCR; TCRdb lists only in-frame clones, some missing. Of around 100,000 clones listed, about nine tenths are singletons. Per the germline V gene, CDR1 is SGHTA and CDR2 is FQGNSA. Trimming removed 1 base from V and 8 bases from J, with 17 bases in between. This CDR3 contains 15 residues. Sequenced material: peripheral blood mononuclear cells (PBMCs), taken before the fourth cycle of nivolumab. The chain couples TRBV7-2 to TRBJ1-2; D gene ambiguous. The clonotype originates from a human donor with classical Hodgkin lymphoma. The CDR3 bases are TGTGCCAGCAGCTTAGTCCCTGGGCAGGTGTTGGGCTACACCTTC. Translating gives CASSLVPGQVLGYTF.